The rows below give T cell receptor beta chains drawn from one sample of a study of T cell responses to AZD1222 COVID-19 vaccine. TCRdb keeps only in-frame clones here, not all; method: immunoSEQ multiplex PCR. The data contain about 130,000 clones, 90% of them singletons. The sequencing here drew on peripheral blood, taken on day 0 of AZD1222 vaccination. The receptors come from an adult in good health. Each CDR3 is given with its conserved first and last residue. D genes are given only for firm matches. Clone size is stated in some rows and not others, as once, few, many or a class when expanded.

clone_size j_call v_call d_call cdr3_nt cdr3_aa
NA TRBJ1-1 TRBV9 NA TGTGCCAGCAGCGTAGAGATAGGGGGAATTGAAGCTTTCTTT CASSVEIGGIEAFF
NA TRBJ1-5 TRBV19 NA TGTGCCAGTAGTATAGGGTCAGCACCCAATCAGCCCCAGCATTTT CASSIGSAPNQPQHF
NA TRBJ1-5 TRBV5-1 TRBD1 TGCGCCAGCAGCTTAGGGACAGGCAATCAGCCCCAGCATTTT CASSLGTGNQPQHF
NA TRBJ2-7 TRBV14 TRBD1 TGTGCCAGCAGCCAGGGGACAGGGATTTACGAGCAGTACTTC CASSQGTGIYEQYF
NA TRBJ1-5 TRBV6-5 NA TGTGCCAGATCAACTGAATTATGGAATCAGCCCCAGCATTTT CARSTELWNQPQHF
NA TRBJ2-7 TRBV6-2/TRBV6-3 TRBD2 TGTGCCAGCAGTTACTCATCGGGAGGAGTGGGGGAGCAGTACTTC CASSYSSGGVGEQYF
NA TRBJ2-7 TRBV13 TRBD1 TGTGCCAGCAGCCACGGGGACAGGCCAAGGGGGGAGCAGTACTTC CASSHGDRPRGEQYF
NA TRBJ1-2 TRBV6-5 NA TGTGCCAGCAGCTCACGGACAGCGAACTATGGCTACACCTTC CASSSRTANYGYTF
NA TRBJ2-5 TRBV10-1 TRBD1 TGCGCCAGCAGTGAGTCCGAGACAGGGCTAGAGACCCAGTACTTC CASSESETGLETQYF
NA TRBJ2-7 TRBV7-2 NA TGTGCCAGCAGCTTTGGACCCCAGGGCTACGAGCAGTACTTC CASSFGPQGYEQYF
NA TRBJ2-7 TRBV9 NA TGTGCCAGCAGCGCCTCAGCGGGCTCCCCAAGTCAGTACTTC CASSASAGSPSQYF
NA TRBJ1-2 TRBV21-1 NA TGTGCCAGCATCACAGGGGACGGGGGGTTGTGCGGCTACACCTTC CASITGDGGLCGYTF
NA TRBJ2-7 TRBV29-1 TRBD1 TGCAGCGCCGAGACAGGGACCTACGAGCAGTACTTC CSAETGTYEQYF
NA TRBJ2-5 TRBV5-4 NA TGTGCCAGCAGCCCGGGGGGACAGCCAGAGACCCAGTACTTC CASSPGGQPETQYF
NA TRBJ2-7 TRBV12-3/TRBV12-4 NA TGTGCCAGCAGCCAAACAGGGGGGGGCGAGCAGTACTTC CASSQTGGGEQYF
NA TRBJ2-5 TRBV7-3 NA TGTGCCAGCAGCTCCCCTCTTACGGGGACCCAGTACTTC CASSSPLTGTQYF
NA TRBJ1-4 TRBV19 TRBD1 TGTGCCAGTAGTCCCCGGACAGGGGTTGGAACTAATGAAAAACTGTTTTTT CASSPRTGVGTNEKLFF
NA TRBJ1-2 TRBV5-1 TRBD1 TGCGCCAGCAGCTTGGGAACGACCGGGACAGGCCCTTATGGCTACACCTTC CASSLGTTGTGPYGYTF
NA TRBJ1-6 TRBV6-2/TRBV6-3 NA TGTGCCAGCAGTTCGCTTTTTCCAGACACCTCACCCCTCCACTTT CASSSLFPDTSPLHF
NA TRBJ1-2 TRBV28 NA TGTGCCAGCAGTGGGGCCCAGAGCTATGGCTACACCTTC CASSGAQSYGYTF
NA TRBJ1-2 TRBV4-1 NA TGCGCCAGCAGCCAAGAAGAGTCAGGGATGGTCAATGGCTACACCTTC CASSQEESGMVNGYTF
NA TRBJ2-1 TRBV7-2 NA TGTGCCAGCAGCCGACCTCATGGCTATGAGCAGTTCTTC CASSRPHGYEQFF
NA TRBJ2-5 TRBV7-2 NA TGTGCCAGCAACCCCAGACAAGAAGAGACCCAGTACTTC CASNPRQEETQYF
NA TRBJ2-7 TRBV28 TRBD2 TGTGCCAGCAGGCGGGAGGGGGACGAGCAGTACTTC CASRREGDEQYF
many TRBJ1-6 TRBV28 TRBD1 TGTGCCAGCAGTTTGCGACAGGGGAATTCACCCCTCCACTTT CASSLRQGNSPLHF